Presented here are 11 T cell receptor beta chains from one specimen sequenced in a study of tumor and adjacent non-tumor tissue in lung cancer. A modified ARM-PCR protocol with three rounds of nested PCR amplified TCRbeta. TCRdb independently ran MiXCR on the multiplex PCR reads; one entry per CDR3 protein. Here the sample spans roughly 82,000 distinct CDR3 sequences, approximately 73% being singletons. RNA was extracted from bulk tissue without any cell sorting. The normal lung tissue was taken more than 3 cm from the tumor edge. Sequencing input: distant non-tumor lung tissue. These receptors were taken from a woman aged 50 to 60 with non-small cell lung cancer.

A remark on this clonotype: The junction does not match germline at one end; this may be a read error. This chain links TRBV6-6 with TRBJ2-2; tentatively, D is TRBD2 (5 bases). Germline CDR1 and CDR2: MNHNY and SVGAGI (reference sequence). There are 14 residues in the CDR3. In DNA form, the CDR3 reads TGTGCCAGCATTTACGGGGAGTATATCGGGGAGCTGTTTTTT. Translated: CASIYGEYIGELFF.

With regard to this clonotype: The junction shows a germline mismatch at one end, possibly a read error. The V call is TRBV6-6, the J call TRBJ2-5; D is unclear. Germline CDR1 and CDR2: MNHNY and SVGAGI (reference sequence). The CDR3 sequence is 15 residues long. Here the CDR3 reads CASSPPDPAGETQHF. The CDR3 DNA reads TGTGCCAGCAGTCCCCCGGACCCAGCTGGTGAAACCCAGCACTTC.

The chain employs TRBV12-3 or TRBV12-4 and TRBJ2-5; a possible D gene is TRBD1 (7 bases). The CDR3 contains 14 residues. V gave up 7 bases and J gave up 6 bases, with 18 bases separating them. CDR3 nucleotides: TGTGCCAGCATTTGGGGCCAGGGGGGTAAGACCCAGTACTTC. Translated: CASIWGQGGKTQYF.

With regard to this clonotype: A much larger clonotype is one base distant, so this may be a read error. In DNA form, the CDR3 reads TGTGCCAGCAGTGTCGAGGGATGGAACAATGGGCAGTTCTTC. As protein: CASSVEGWNNGQFF. V gene TRBV2 combines with J gene TRBJ2-1, with a weak D call TRBD2 (5 bases). Germline V gene sequence: CDR1 SNHLY, CDR2 FYNNEI. The CDR3 is made up of 14 amino acids.

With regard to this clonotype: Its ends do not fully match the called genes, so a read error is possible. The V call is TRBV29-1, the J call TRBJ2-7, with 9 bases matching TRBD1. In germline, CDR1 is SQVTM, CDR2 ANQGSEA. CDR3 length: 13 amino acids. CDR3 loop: CIAMDRGVYELYF. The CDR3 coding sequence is TGCATCGCGATGGACAGGGGAGTCTACGAGCTGTACTTC.

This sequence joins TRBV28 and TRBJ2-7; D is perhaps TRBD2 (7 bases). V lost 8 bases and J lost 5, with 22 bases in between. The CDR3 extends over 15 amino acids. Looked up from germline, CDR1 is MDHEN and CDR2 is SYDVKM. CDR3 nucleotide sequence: TGTGCCAGCGGTACTCCGGGACGGGGGGCACACGAGCAGTACTTC. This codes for CASGTPGRGAHEQYF.

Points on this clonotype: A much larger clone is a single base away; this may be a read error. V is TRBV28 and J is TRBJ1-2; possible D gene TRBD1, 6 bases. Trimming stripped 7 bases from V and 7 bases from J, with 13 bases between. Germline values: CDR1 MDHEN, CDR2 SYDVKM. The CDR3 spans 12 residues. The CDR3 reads CASKRQGRGYTF. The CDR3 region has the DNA TGTGCCAGCAAAAGGCAGGGGCGTGGCTACACCTTC.

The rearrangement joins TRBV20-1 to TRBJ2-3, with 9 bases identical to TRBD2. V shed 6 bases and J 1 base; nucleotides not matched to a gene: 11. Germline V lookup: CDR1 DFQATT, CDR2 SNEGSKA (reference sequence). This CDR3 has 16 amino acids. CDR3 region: CSAQRYRTSGTDTQYF. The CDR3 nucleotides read TGCAGTGCCCAGCGTTATCGGACTAGCGGCACAGATACGCAGTATTTT.

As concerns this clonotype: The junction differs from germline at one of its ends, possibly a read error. The CDR3 loop is CASSSRFQPQDF. CDR3 nucleotide sequence: TGTGCCAGCAGCAGCAGGTTTCAGCCCCAGGATTTT. This chain uses TRBV12-3 or TRBV12-4 with TRBJ1-5; D is undetermined. The CDR3 contains 12 residues.

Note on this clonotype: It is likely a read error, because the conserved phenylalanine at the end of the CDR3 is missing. The CDR3 loop is CAISEGGRGIGRETQYL. As DNA, the CDR3 is TGTGCCATCAGTGAAGGGGGACGGGGAATAGGGAGAGAGACCCAGTACCTC. The chain combines TRBV10-3 with TRBJ2-5; D may be TRBD1 (6 bases). Trimming shortened V by 3 bases and J by 4 bases, and 21 bases separated the two germline ends. CDR3 length equals 17 residues. The germline V gene encodes CDR1 ENHRY and CDR2 SYGVKD.

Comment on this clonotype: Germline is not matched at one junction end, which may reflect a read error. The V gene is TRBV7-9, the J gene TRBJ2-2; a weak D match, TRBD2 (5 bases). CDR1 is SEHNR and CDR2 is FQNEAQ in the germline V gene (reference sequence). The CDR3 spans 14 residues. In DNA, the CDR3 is TGTGCCAGCGGCTTAAACCCGAACACCGGGGAGCTGTTCTTT. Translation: CASGLNPNTGELFF.